Detailed here is one TCR beta chain. Its antigen is currently unknown. These data belong to a study of identical twins. Study-wide results and caveats: Invariant cells of the MAIT and iNKT types might have partly distorted the zero-insertion analyses.

TCRdb re-derived calls from the 5' RACE reads in MiXCR, one entry per CDR3 protein. This table holds about 470,000 distinct CDR3 sequences, approximately 24% found once. These same records also appear under a second study, on T cells expressing NK-cell markers.

The sample taken for sequencing was CD4+ T cells sorted from blood. The receptor's source is a woman aged 18-35 years in good health.

The CDR3 spells CSATSSGSSYTQYF. CDR3 DNA: TGCAGTGCTACCTCTAGCGGGAGCTCGTATACGCAGTATTTT. This sequence joins TRBV20-1 and TRBJ2-3, with 10 bases fitting TRBD2. J lost 7 bases, V lost 4 bases, and 8 bases had no gene match. The CDR3 extends over 14 amino acids. CDR1 DFQATT and CDR2 SNEGSKA come from the germline V gene (reference sequence).